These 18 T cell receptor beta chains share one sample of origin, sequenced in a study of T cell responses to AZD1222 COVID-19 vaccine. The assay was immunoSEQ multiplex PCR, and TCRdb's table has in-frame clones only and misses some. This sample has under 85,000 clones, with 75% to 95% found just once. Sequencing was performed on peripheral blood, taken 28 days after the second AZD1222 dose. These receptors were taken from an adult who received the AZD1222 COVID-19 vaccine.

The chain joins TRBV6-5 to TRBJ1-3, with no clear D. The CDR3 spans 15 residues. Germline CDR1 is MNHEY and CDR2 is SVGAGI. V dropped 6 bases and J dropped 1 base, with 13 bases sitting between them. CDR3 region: CASRREHLSGNTIYF. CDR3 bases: TGTGCCAGCAGGCGGGAACACCTTTCTGGAAACACCATATATTTT.

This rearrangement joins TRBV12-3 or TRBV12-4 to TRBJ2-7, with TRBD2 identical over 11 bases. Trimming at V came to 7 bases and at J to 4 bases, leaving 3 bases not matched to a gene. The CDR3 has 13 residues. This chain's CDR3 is CASTPSGRYEQYF. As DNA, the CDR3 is TGTGCCAGCACCCCTAGCGGGAGGTACGAGCAGTACTTC.

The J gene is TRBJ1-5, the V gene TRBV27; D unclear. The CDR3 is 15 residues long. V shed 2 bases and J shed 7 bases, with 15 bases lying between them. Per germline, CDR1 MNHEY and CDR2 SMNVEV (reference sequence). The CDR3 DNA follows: TGTGCCAGCAGTTTAAGGTGGACGTCCGACCAGCCCCAGCATTTT. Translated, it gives CASSLRWTSDQPQHF.

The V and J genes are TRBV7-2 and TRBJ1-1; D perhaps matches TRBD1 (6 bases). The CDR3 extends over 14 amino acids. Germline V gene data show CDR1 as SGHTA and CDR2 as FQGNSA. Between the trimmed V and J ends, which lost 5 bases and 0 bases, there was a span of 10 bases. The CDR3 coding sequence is TGTGCCAGCAGCCCCGGGACAATGAACACTGAAGCTTTCTTT. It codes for CASSPGTMNTEAFF.

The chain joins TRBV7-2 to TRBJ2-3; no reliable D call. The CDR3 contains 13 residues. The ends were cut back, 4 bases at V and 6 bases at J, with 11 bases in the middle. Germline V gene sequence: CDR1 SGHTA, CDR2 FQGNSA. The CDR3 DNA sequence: TGTGCCAGCAGCTCCGACCGGGCGGATACGCAGTATTTT. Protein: CASSSDRADTQYF.

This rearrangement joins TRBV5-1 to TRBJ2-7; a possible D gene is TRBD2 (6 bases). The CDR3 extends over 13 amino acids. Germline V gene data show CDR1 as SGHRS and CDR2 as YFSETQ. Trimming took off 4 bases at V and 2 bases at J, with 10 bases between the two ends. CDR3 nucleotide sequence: TGCGCCAGCAGCGAGGACTATACCTACGAGCAGTACTTC. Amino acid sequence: CASSEDYTYEQYF. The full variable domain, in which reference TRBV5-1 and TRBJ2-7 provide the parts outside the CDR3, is KAGVTQTPRYLIKTRGQQVTLSCSPISGHRSVSWYQQTPGQGLQFLFEYFSETQRNKGNFPGRFSGRQFSNSRSEMNVSTLELGDSALYLCASSEDYTYEQYFGPGTRLTVT.

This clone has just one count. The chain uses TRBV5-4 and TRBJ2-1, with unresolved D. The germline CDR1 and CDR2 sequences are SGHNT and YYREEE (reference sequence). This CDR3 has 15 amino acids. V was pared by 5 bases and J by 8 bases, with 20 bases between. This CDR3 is CASSRLSPAADEQFF. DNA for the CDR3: TGTGCCAGCAGTCGACTTTCACCAGCCGCGGATGAGCAGTTCTTC.

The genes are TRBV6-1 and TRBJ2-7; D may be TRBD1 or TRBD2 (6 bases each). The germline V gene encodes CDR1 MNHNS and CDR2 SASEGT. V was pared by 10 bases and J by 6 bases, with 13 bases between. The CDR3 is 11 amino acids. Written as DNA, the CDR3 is TGTGCCACGGGGGCTGCAGCCGAGCAGTACTTC. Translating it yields CATGAAAEQYF.

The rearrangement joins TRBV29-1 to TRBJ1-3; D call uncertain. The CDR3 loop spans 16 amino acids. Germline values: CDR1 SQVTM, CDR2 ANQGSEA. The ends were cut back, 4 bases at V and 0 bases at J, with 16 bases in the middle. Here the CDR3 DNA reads TGCAGCGTTGTGCTCCAGGACGCCCGCTCTGGAAACACCATATATTTT. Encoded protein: CSVVLQDARSGNTIYF.

Here the CDR3 reads CSVGPGLEQFF. The CDR3 DNA follows: TGCAGCGTTGGACCGGGTCTAGAGCAGTTCTTC. V usage is TRBV29-1 and J usage is TRBJ2-1; D is unclear. Trimming stripped 4 bases from V and 10 bases from J, with 11 bases between. This CDR3 comprises 11 residues. Germline CDR1 SQVTM, CDR2 ANQGSEA.

This chain's CDR3 is CASSLASRDMNTEAFF. CDR3 nucleotides: TGTGCCAGCAGCTTAGCCTCGAGAGATATGAACACTGAAGCTTTCTTT. J is TRBJ1-1 and V is TRBV11-2; D unclear. Trimming removed 1 base at V and 0 bases at J, with 12 bases between. CDR3 size: 16 residues. Germline V gene sequence: CDR1 SGHAT, CDR2 FQNNGV.

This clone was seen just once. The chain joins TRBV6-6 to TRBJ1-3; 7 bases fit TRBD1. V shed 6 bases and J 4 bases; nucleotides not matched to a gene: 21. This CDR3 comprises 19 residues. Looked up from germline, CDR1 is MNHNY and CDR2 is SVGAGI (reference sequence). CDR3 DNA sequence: TGTGCCAGCAGCTCCGGGACAGTTGACTGGTATACGAACGGAAACACCATATATTTT. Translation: CASSSGTVDWYTNGNTIYF.

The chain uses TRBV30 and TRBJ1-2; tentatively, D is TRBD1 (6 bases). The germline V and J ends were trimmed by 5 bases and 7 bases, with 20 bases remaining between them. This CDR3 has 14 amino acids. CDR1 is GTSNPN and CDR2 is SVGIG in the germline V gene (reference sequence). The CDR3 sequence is CAWAKGRGRSGYTF. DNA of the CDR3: TGTGCCTGGGCCAAGGGGAGGGGGAGAAGTGGCTACACCTTC.

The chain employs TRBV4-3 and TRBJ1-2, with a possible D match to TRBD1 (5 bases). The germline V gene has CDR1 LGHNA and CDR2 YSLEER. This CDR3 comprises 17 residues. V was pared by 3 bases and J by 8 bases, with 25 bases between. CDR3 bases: TGCGCCAGCAGCCAGCATACCGGGACGGGTTCTTCTTTGGGCTACACCTTC. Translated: CASSQHTGTGSSLGYTF.

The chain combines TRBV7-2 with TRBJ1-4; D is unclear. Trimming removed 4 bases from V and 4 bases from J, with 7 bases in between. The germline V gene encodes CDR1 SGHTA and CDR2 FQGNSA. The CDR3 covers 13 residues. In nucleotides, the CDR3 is TGTGCCAGCAGCTCCCTAGATAATGAAAAACTGTTTTTT. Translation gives CASSSLDNEKLFF.

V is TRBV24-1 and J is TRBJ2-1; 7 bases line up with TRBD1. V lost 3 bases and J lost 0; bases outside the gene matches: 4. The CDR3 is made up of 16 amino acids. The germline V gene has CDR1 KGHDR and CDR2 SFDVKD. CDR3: CATSDDRASSYNEQFF. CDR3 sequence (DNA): TGTGCCACCAGTGATGACAGGGCAAGCTCCTACAATGAGCAGTTCTTC.

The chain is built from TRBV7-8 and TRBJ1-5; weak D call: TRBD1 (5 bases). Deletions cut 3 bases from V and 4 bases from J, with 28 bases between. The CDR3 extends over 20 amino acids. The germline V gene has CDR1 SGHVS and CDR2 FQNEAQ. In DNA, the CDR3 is TGTGCCAGCAGCTTTTTTACGGCAGGGCGGACTAAAAAGGGAAATCAGCCCCAGCATTTT. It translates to CASSFFTAGRTKKGNQPQHF. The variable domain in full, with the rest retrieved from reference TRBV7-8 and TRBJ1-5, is GAGVSQSPRYKVAKRGQDVALRCDPISGHVSLFWYQQALGQGPEFLTYFQNEAQLDKSGLPSDRFFAERPEGSVSTLKIQRTQQEDSAVYLCASSFFTAGRTKKGNQPQHFGDGTRLSIL.

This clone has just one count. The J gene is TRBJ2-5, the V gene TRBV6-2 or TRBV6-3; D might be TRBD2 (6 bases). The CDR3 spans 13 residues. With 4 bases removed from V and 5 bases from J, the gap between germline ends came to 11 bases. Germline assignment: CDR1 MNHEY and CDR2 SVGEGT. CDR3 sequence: CASSSGRLETQYF. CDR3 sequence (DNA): TGTGCCAGCAGTTCCGGGAGATTGGAGACCCAGTACTTC.